This T cell receptor (beta chain) was captured in a study of blood T cell repertoires in COVID-19. On the study more broadly: COVID-19 samples, acute and convalescent, were from the United States, Italy and Spain. Sources were T cells, B-cell-depleted T cells, or PBMCs; the material itself was cDNA or gDNA.

Authors' analysis steps: Estimation of nucleated cell counts was performed using reference gene primer amplification. Assay used: immunoSEQ multiplex PCR; TCRdb lists only in-frame clones, some missing. V and J calls and clone size are given by that table; D and trimming were obtained from the DNA. The table records some 41,000 clones, around 80% of them present only once. From germline, CDR1 is LNHDA and CDR2 SQIVND (reference sequence). The CDR3 has 15 amino acids. The ends were cut back, 6 bases at V and 0 bases at J, with 15 bases in the middle. The receptor was derived from a woman aged 80 or older with active or convalescent COVID-19. Material for sequencing was peripheral blood. The chain uses TRBV19 and TRBJ2-7; D perhaps matches TRBD1 (6 bases). CDR3 sequence: CASSDGQSTSYEQYF. The CDR3 bases are TGTGCCAGTAGCGACGGACAGTCAACCTCCTACGAGCAGTACTTC.